The 18 T cell receptor beta chains below all came from one sample that was sequenced in a study of siplizumab effects on memory and regulatory T cells. TCRdb's copy holds only in-frame clones and misses some; the assay was immunoSEQ multiplex PCR. Of about 100,000 clones in the sample, approximately 94% were seen once. Sequenced material: non-Treg CD4+ T cells sorted from blood. These receptors were collected from a human donor in good health.

The chain uses TRBV19 and TRBJ2-1; the D is unclear. V was clipped by 4 bases and J by 0 bases, with 10 bases between them. Per the germline V gene, CDR1 is LNHDA and CDR2 is SQIVND (reference sequence). The CDR3 consists of 15 residues. The CDR3 sequence is CASSRDRFSYNEQFF. The CDR3 DNA is TGTGCCAGTAGTAGGGATCGCTTCTCCTACAATGAGCAGTTCTTC.

This clone was observed a handful of times. The J gene is TRBJ1-2, the V gene TRBV6-1; D possibly corresponds to TRBD1 (5 bases). Germline values: CDR1 MNHNS, CDR2 SASEGT. The CDR3 runs to 14 residues. V lost 5 bases and J lost 8, with 18 bases in between. Here the CDR3 DNA reads TGTGCCAGCAGTCTTCTGGTCAACGAGGGGGGCTACACCTTC. The encoded protein is CASSLLVNEGGYTF.

V gene TRBV11-3 combines with J gene TRBJ2-1; no clear D gene. This CDR3 has 13 residues. Germline V gene lookup returns CDR1 SGHNT and CDR2 YENEEA. Trimming cost V 3 bases and J 1 base, with 4 bases left between them. The CDR3 is CASSFGSYNEQFF. The CDR3, as DNA: TGTGCCAGCAGCTTTGGGTCCTACAATGAGCAGTTCTTC.

This chain links TRBV11-2 with TRBJ2-1; possibly TRBD1 or TRBD2 for D (5 bases each). The CDR3 contains 15 residues. Germline V lookup: CDR1 SGHAT, CDR2 FQNNGV. V was trimmed by 5 bases and J by 6 bases, leaving 17 bases between them. This CDR3 is CASSPRLLGTNEQFF. CDR3 DNA sequence: TGTGCCAGCAGCCCACGGCTCCTCGGGACCAATGAGCAGTTCTTC.

The chain employs TRBV6-5 and TRBJ2-5, with 15 positions matching TRBD2. Trimming removed 6 bases from V and 4 bases from J; junction bases left unmatched: 0. This CDR3 is 14 amino acids long. Germline lookup yields CDR1 MNHEY and CDR2 SVGAGI. The CDR3 DNA reads TGTGCCAGCAGGGGACTAGCGGGGGGAGAGACCCAGTACTTC. It specifies CASRGLAGGETQYF.

V usage is TRBV11-2 and J usage is TRBJ2-1; 9 bases are a match to TRBD2. In germline, CDR1 is SGHAT, CDR2 FQNNGV. This CDR3 is 15 amino acids long. Trimming took 2 bases from V and 6 from J; bases not matched to a gene: 5. The CDR3 DNA is TGTGCCAGCAGCTTATCTAGCGGGACTATCAATGAGCAGTTCTTC. Encoded protein: CASSLSSGTINEQFF.

The chain couples TRBV29-1 to TRBJ2-7, with 8 bases aligning to TRBD2. Germline CDR1 SQVTM, CDR2 ANQGSEA. The length of the CDR3 is 14 residues. The trim removed 0 bases at V and 3 bases at J, leaving 4 bases unmatched. The CDR3 DNA sequence: TGCAGCGTTGAAGATACTAGCGGATTCTACGAGCAGTACTTC. Translation gives CSVEDTSGFYEQYF.

V and J are TRBV7-2 and TRBJ2-7; D uncertain. The CDR3 runs to 12 residues. V was clipped by 1 base and J by 4 bases, with 5 bases between them. Germline CDR1 SGHTA, CDR2 FQGNSA. The CDR3 here is CASSLDHYEQYF. The CDR3 DNA sequence: TGTGCCAGCAGCTTAGACCATTACGAGCAGTACTTC. The variable domain in full, with the rest retrieved from reference TRBV7-2 and TRBJ2-7, is GAGVSQSPSNKVTEKGKDVELRCDPISGHTALYWYRQSLGQGLEFLIYFQGNSAPDKSGLPSDRFSAERTGGSVSTLTIQRTQQEDSAVYLCASSLDHYEQYFGPGTRLTVT.

The chain joins TRBV19 to TRBJ1-5; no definite D call. Germline-derived CDR1 and CDR2 are LNHDA and SQIVND (reference sequence). V was cut by 8 bases and J by 2 bases, with 13 bases left in between. This CDR3 comprises 14 residues. The CDR3 loop reads CASGRFDGNQPQHF. DNA of the CDR3: TGTGCCAGTGGCCGGTTTGATGGCAATCAGCCCCAGCATTTT. The whole variable domain, filled in from reference TRBV19 and TRBJ1-5, reads DGGITQSPKYLFRKEGQNVTLSCEQNLNHDAMYWYRQDPGQGLRLIYYSQIVNDFQKGDIAEGYSVSREKKESFPLTVTSAQKNPTAFYLCASGRFDGNQPQHFGDGTRLSIL.

J is TRBJ2-1 and V is TRBV10-3, with TRBD2 as a possible D gene (7 bases). CDR3 length: 14 residues. CDR1 is ENHRY and CDR2 is SYGVKD in the germline V gene. The V and J ends lost 3 bases and 7 bases respectively, with 13 bases between them. The CDR3 sequence: CAISDVGGANEQFF. CDR3 DNA sequence: TGTGCCATCAGTGATGTGGGGGGGGCGAATGAGCAGTTCTTC.

The rearrangement joins TRBV4-1 to TRBJ2-7; perhaps TRBD2 as D (5 bases). Germline CDR1 and CDR2: MGHRA and YSYEKL. This CDR3 spans 16 amino acids. Trimming pared 0 bases from V and 3 bases from J, leaving 15 bases between. The CDR3 loop is CASSQEVGKLRYEQYF. DNA for the CDR3: TGCGCCAGCAGCCAAGAAGTCGGGAAGCTCCGCTACGAGCAGTACTTC.

This clone has only one observation. The rearrangement uses TRBV19 and TRBJ1-1; the D gene is possibly TRBD1 (5 bases). This CDR3 region has 13 residues. Germline CDR1 LNHDA, CDR2 SQIVND (reference sequence). Trimming removed 3 bases from V and 5 bases from J, with 10 bases in between. The DNA for the CDR3 is TGTGCCAGTAGTATGGGGAGGGGTACTGAAGCTTTCTTT. Translation: CASSMGRGTEAFF.

V and J are TRBV7-2 and TRBJ2-4, with D hard to call. Trimming removed 0 bases at V and 13 bases at J, with 10 bases between. Germline lookup yields CDR1 SGHTA and CDR2 FQGNSA. The CDR3 is 12 amino acids. The CDR3: CASSLAGVQQYF. The CDR3, as DNA: TGTGCCAGCAGCTTAGCTGGAGTGCAGCAGTACTTC. Supplemented by reference TRBV7-2 and TRBJ2-4, the full variable domain reads GAGVSQSPSNKVTEKGKDVELRCDPISGHTALYWYRQSLGQGLEFLIYFQGNSAPDKSGLPSDRFSAERTGGSVSTLTIQRTQQEDSAVYLCASSLAGVQQYFGAGTRLSVL.

The rearrangement joins TRBV6-4 to TRBJ2-3; TRBD2 might be the D (6 bases). CDR1 MRHNA and CDR2 SNTAGT come from the germline V gene. V shed 6 bases and J shed 5 bases, with 12 bases lying between them. The CDR3 runs 13 residues. CDR3 DNA: TGTGCCAGCAGCGAAAATAGCGGAGATACGCAGTATTTT. It yields the protein CASSENSGDTQYF.

Points on this clone: Different DNA sequences within this sample yield the same CDR3. This chain uses TRBV5-6 with TRBJ2-6; TRBD1 aligns across 9 bases. The CDR3 is 18 amino acids. Germline CDR1 and CDR2: SGHDT and YYEEEE. V dropped 0 bases and J dropped 0; count of bases not matched to a gene: 4. The CDR3 DNA reads as TGTGCCAGCAGCTTGGTACAGGGGGCCAGCTCTGGGGCCAACGTCCTGACTTTC. Protein sequence: CASSLVQGASSGANVLTF.

The chain uses TRBV4-2 and TRBJ2-3; either TRBD1 or TRBD2 may fit D (6 bases each). The CDR3 covers 17 residues. CDR1 LGHNA and CDR2 YNFKEQ come from the germline V gene. V was pared by 3 bases and J by 0 bases, with 16 bases between. The CDR3 nucleotides read TGTGCCAGCAGCCACCTAAACGGGGGCTCGAGCACAGATACGCAGTATTTT. Its translation is CASSHLNGGSSTDTQYF.

The chain joins TRBV18 to TRBJ2-5, with TRBD1 matching over 7 bases. CDR1 is KGHSH and CDR2 is LQKENI in the germline V gene. V dropped 5 bases and J dropped 2; count of bases not matched to a gene: 8. This CDR3 contains 15 residues. The CDR3 sequence: CASSFSQGRQETQYF. The CDR3 DNA is TGTGCCAGCTCATTCTCACAGGGGAGACAAGAGACCCAGTACTTC.

This chain connects TRBV10-3 to TRBJ2-3, with D possibly being TRBD1 (6 bases). Germline V gives CDR1 ENHRY, CDR2 SYGVKD. CDR3 length: 13 amino acids. Trimming removed 8 bases at V and 0 bases at J, with 9 bases between. The CDR3: CAIGQSSTDTQYF. The CDR3 coding sequence is TGTGCCATCGGACAGTCTAGCACAGATACGCAGTATTTT.